The 4 T cell receptor beta chains below all came from one sample that was sequenced in a study of shared clonotypes between healthy human individuals. TCRdb keeps only in-frame clones here, not all; method: immunoSEQ multiplex PCR. The data hold some 2.1 million clones, with 85% to 95% observed a single time. The sequenced sample consisted of naive CD4+ T cells sorted from blood. Subset of the sample: CD45RA+ positively selected. The receptor source for this set is a young man in good health.

J is TRBJ1-2 and V is TRBV28; 9 bases line up with TRBD1. The CDR3 sequence is 13 residues long. Trimming cost V 10 bases and J 1 base; bases outside gene matches: 4. Per germline, CDR1 MDHEN and CDR2 SYDVKM. The CDR3 DNA sequence: TGTGCCATTTCGACAGGGGGTAACTATGGCTACACCTTC. Residues: CAISTGGNYGYTF.

The V call is TRBV6-1, the J call TRBJ2-1; 10 bases line up with TRBD2. The CDR3 loop spans 16 amino acids. Germline V CDR1 and CDR2: MNHNS, SASEGT. V was pared by 4 bases and J by 4 bases, with 7 bases of the junction left unmatched. CDR3 protein: CASSADSGRLYNEQFF. The CDR3 nucleotides read TGTGCCAGCAGTGCTGATAGCGGGAGGCTTTACAATGAGCAGTTCTTC.

The chain is built from TRBV18 and TRBJ2-3; the D gene is possibly TRBD2 (5 bases). Germline V lookup: CDR1 KGHSH, CDR2 LQKENI. The CDR3 contains 15 residues. The V end was cut by 0 bases, the J end by 0 bases, with 7 bases between. The CDR3 here is CASSPPEGSTDTQYF. The CDR3 DNA follows: TGTGCCAGCTCACCACCTGAGGGCAGCACAGATACGCAGTATTTT.

This chain connects TRBV7-9 to TRBJ2-7; D call uncertain. The CDR3 has 15 amino acids. Deletions cut 5 bases from V and 3 bases from J, with 17 bases between. From germline, CDR1 is SEHNR and CDR2 FQNEAQ (reference sequence). CDR3 DNA: TGTGCCAGCAGCATCACTACGACATCCTTCTACGAGCAGTACTTC. Translating it yields CASSITTTSFYEQYF. The entire variable domain, with the rest obtained from reference TRBV7-9 and TRBJ2-7, is as follows: DTGVSQNPRHKITKRGQNVTFRCDPISEHNRLYWYRQTLGQGPEFLTYFQNEAQLEKSRLLSDRFSAERPKGSFSTLEIQRTEQGDSAMYLCASSITTTSFYEQYFGPGTRLTVT.